This TCR beta chain was found in a study of control samples from healthy donors and cancer patients. The assay was immunoSEQ multiplex PCR, and TCRdb's table has in-frame clones only and misses some. The sample includes some 210,000 clones, around 90% of them seen just once. Germline V gene data show CDR1 as LNHDA and CDR2 as SQIVND (reference sequence). V lost 4 bases and J lost 0; bases outside the gene matches: 7. The CDR3 totals 16 residues. This chain uses TRBV19 with TRBJ2-3, with TRBD2 matching over 7 bases. The clonotype originates from a man aged 25-45 years in good health. Sequencing was done on a sample of blood. For the CDR3, the DNA is TGTGCCAGTAGTACTCCACTAGCGTCTAGCACAGATACGCAGTATTTT. The encoded protein is CASSTPLASSTDTQYF. Looking up the rest from reference TRBV19 and TRBJ2-3 gives the full variable domain: DGGITQSPKYLFRKEGQNVTLSCEQNLNHDAMYWYRQDPGQGLRLIYYSQIVNDFQKGDIAEGYSVSREKKESFPLTVTSAQKNPTAFYLCASSTPLASSTDTQYFGPGTRLTVL.